The T cell receptor beta chain under discussion was sequenced for a study of identical twins' blood T cells. For the study at large: Roughly 50 million reads covered roughly six alpha-chain and roughly six beta-chain libraries. Regarding the study as a whole: Twins reportedly had markedly more similar V usage than unrelated donors, even among out-of-frame TCRbeta clonotypes. Twins shared more top CDR3 clonotypes than unrelated donors did.

The ends were cut back, 7 bases at V and 9 bases at J, with 25 bases in the middle. The CDR3 extends over 17 amino acids. The V gene's germline CDR1 is MNHGY and CDR2 SVAAGI. TCR cDNA libraries came from RNA via a modified published protocol. Each CDR3 protein is one row after TCRdb ran MiXCR on the 5' RACE reads. The table lists 350,000 to 400,000 distinct CDR3 sequences, under 30% of them singletons. This clonotype occurred many times. What it binds is not known. The source of this sequence is a woman aged 18 to 50 in good health. Specimen: PBMCs. The chain is built from TRBV6-9 and TRBJ1-6, with D uncertain. CDR3 residues: CASIKGMQEITSSPLHF. CDR3 coding DNA: TGTGCCAGCATAAAAGGGATGCAGGAGATAACGAGTTCACCCCTCCACTTT.